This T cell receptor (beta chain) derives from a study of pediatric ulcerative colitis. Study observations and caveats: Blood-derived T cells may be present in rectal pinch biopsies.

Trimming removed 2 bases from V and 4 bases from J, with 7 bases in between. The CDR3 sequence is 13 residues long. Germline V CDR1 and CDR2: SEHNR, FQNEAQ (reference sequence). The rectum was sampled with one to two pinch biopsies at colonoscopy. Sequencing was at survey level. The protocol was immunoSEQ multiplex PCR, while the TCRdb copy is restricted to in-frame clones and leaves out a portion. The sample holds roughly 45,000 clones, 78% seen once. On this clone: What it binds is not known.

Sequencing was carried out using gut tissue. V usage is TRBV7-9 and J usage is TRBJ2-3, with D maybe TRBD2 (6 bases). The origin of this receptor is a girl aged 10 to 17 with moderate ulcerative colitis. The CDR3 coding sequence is TGTGCCAGCAGCTTAATAGCGGCAGATACGCAGTATTTT. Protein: CASSLIAADTQYF.